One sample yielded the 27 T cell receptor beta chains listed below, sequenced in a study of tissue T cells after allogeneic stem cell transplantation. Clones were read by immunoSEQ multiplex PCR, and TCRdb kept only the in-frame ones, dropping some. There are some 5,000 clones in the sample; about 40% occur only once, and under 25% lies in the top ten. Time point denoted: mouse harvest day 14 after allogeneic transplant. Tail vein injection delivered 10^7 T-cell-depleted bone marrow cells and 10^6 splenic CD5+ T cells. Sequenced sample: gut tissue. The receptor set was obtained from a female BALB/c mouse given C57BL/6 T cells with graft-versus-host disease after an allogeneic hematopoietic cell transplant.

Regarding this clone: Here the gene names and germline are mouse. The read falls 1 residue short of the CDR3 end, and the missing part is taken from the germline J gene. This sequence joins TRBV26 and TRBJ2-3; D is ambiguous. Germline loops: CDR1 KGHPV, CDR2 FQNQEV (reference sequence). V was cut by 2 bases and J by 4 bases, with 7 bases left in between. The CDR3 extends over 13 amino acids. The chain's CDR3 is CASSLRDPETLYF. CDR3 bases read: TGTGCCAGCAGTCTGAGGGATCCAGAAACGCTGTAT. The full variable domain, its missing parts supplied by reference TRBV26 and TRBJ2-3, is NSKVIQTPRYLVKGQGQKAKMRCIPEKGHPVVFWYQQNKNNEFKFLINFQNQEVLQQIDMTEKRFSAECPSNSPCSLEIQSSEAGDSALYLCASSLRDPETLYFGSGTRLTVL.

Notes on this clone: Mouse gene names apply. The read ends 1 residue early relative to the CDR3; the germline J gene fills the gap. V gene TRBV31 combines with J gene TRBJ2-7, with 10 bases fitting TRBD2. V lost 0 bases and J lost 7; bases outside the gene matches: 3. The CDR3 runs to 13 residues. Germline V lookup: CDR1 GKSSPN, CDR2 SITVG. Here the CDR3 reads CAWSLDWGVEQYF. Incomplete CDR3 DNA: TGTGCCTGGAGTCTAGACTGGGGGGTCGAACAGTAC.

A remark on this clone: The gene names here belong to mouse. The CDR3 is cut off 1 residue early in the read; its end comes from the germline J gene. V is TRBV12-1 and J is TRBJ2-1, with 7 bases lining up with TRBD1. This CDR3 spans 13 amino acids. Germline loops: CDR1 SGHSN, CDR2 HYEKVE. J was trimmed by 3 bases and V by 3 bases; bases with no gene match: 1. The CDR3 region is CASSRDSYAEQFF. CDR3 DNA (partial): TGTGCCAGCTCTAGGGACAGCTATGCTGAGCAGTTC.

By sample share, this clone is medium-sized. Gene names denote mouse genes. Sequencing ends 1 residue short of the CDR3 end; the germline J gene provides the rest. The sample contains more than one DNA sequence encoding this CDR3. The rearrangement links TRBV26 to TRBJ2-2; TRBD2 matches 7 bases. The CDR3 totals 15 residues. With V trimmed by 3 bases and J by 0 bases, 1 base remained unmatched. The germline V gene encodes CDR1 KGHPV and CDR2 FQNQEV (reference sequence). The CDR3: CASSLGTANTGQLYF. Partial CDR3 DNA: TGTGCCAGCAGTCTTGGGACTGCAAACACCGGGCAGCTCTAC.

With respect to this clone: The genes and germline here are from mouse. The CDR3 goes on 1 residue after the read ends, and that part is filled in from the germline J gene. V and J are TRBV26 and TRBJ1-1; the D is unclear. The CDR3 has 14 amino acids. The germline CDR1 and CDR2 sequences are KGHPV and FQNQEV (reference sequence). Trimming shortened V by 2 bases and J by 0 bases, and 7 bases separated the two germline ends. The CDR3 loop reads CASSLTTANTEVFF. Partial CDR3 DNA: TGTGCCAGCAGTCTGACAACTGCAAACACAGAAGTCTTC.

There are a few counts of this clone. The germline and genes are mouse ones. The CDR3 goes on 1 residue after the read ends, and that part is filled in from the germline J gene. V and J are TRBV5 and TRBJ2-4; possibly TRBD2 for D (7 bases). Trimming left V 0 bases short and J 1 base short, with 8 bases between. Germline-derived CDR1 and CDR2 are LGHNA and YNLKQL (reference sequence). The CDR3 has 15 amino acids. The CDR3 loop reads CASSQEGGGQNTLYF. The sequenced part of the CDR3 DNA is TGTGCCAGCAGCCAAGAAGGGGGGGGTCAAAACACCTTGTAC.

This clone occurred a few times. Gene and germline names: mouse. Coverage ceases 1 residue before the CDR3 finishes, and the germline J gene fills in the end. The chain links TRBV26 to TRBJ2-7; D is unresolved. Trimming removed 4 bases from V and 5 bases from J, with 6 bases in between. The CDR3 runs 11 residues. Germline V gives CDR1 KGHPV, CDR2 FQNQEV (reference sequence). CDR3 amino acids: CASSRRDEQYF. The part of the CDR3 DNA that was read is TGTGCCAGCAGTCGGAGGGATGAACAGTAC.

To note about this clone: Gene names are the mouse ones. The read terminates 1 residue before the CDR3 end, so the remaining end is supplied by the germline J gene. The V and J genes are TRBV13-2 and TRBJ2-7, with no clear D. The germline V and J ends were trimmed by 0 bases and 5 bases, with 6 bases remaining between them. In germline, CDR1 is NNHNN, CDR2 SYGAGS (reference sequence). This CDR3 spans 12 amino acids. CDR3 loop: CASGDVGNEQYF. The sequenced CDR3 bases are TGTGCCAGCGGTGATGTCGGGAATGAACAGTAC.

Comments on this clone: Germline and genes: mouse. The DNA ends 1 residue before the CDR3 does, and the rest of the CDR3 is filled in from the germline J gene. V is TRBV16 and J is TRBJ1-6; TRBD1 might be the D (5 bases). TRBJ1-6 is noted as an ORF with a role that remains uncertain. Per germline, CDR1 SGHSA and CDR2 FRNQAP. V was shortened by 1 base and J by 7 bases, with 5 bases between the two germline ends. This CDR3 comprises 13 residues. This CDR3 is CASSLGGNSPLYF. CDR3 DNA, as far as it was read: TGTGCAAGCAGCTTAGGGGGGAATTCGCCCCTCTAC.

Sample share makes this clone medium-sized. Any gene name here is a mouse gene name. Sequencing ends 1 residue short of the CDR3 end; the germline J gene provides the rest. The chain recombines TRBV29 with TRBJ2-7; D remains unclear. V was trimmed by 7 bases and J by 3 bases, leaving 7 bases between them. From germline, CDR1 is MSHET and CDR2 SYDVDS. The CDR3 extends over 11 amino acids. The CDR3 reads CASTRDYEQYF. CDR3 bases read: TGTGCTAGCACCCGGGACTATGAACAGTAC.

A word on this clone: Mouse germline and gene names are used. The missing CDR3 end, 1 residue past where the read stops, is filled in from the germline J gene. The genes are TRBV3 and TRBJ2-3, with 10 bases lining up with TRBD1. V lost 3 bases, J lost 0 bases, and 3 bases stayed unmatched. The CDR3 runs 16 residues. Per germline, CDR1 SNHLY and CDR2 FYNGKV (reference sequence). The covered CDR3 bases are TGTGCCAGCAGCTTGGGACAGGGGCGGAGTGCAGAAACGCTGTAT. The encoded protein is CASSLGQGRSAETLY. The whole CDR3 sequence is CASSLGQGRSAETLYF.

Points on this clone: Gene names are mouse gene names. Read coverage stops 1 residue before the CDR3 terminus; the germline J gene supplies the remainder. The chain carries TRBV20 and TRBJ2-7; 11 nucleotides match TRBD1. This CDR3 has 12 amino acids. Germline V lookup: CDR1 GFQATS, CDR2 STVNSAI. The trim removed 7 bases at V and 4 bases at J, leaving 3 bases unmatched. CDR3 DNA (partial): TGTGGTGGCCGGGACAGGGGGTATGAACAGTAC. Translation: CGGRDRGYEQY. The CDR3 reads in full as CGGRDRGYEQYF.

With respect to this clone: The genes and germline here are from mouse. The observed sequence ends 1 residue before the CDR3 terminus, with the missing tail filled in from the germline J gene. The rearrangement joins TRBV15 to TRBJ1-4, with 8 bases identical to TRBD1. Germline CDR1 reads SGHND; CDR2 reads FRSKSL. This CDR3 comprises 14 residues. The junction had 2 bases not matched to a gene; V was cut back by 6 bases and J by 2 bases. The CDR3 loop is CASSRQGSNERLFF. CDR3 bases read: TGTGCCAGCAGCAGACAGGGGTCCAACGAAAGATTATTT.

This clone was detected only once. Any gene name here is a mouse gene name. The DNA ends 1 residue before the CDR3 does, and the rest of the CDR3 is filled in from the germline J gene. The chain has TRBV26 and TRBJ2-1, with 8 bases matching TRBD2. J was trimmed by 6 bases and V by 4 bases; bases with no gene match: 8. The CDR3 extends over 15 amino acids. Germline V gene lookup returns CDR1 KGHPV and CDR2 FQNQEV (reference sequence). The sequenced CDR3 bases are TGTGCCAGCAGTCCCGACTGGGGAGGGGGTGCTGAGCAGTTC. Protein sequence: CASSPDWGGGAEQF. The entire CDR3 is CASSPDWGGGAEQFF.

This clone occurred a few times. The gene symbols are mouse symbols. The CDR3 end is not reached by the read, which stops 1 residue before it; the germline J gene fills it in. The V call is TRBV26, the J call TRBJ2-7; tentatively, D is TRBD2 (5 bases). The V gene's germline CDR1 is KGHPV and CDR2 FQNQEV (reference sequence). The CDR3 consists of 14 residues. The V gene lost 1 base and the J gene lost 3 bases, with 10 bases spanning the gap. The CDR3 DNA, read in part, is TGTGCCAGCAGTCTGTGGCCTGGGTACTATGAACAGTAC. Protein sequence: CASSLWPGYYEQY. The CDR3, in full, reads CASSLWPGYYEQYF.

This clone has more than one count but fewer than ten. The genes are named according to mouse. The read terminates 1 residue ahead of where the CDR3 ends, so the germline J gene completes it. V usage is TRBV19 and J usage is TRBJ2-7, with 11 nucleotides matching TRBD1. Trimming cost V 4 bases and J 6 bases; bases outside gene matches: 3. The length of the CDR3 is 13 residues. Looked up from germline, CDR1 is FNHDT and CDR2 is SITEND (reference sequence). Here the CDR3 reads CASSRGQGVEQYF. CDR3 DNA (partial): TGTGCCAGCAGTCGGGGACAGGGGGTTGAACAGTAC.

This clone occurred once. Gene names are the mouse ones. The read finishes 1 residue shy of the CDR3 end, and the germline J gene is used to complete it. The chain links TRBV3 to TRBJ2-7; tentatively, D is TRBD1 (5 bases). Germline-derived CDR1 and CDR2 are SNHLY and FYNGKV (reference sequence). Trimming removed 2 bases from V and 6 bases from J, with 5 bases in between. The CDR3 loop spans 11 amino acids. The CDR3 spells CASSLRGEQYF. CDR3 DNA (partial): TGTGCCAGCAGCTTAAGGGGTGAACAGTAC.

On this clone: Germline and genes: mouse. The CDR3 sequence is CASSPGINNQAPLF. CDR3 DNA (partial): TGTGCCAGCTCTCCAGGGATTAACAACCAGGCTCCGCTT. The genes are TRBV12-1 and TRBJ1-5; tentatively, D is TRBD1 (5 bases). The read is 1 residue too short to cover the CDR3 end, so that end is filled in from the germline J gene. V lost 2 bases, J lost 0 bases, and 7 bases lay in between. This CDR3 has 14 amino acids. Germline loops: CDR1 SGHSN, CDR2 HYEKVE. The variable domain in full, with the rest retrieved from reference TRBV12-1 and TRBJ1-5, is DSGVVQSPRHIIKEKGGRSVLTCIPISGHSNVVWYQQTLGKELKFLIQHYEKVERDKGFLPSRFSVQQFDDYHSEMNMSALELEDSAMYFCASSPGINNQAPLFGEGTRLSVL.

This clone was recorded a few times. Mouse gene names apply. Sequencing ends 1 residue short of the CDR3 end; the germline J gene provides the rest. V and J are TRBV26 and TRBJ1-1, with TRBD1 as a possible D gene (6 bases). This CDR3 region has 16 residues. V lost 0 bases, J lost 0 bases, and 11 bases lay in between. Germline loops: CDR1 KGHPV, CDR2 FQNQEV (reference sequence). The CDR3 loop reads CASSLSIGTTNTEVFF. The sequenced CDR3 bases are TGTGCCAGCAGTCTGTCGATCGGGACAACAAACACAGAAGTCTTC.

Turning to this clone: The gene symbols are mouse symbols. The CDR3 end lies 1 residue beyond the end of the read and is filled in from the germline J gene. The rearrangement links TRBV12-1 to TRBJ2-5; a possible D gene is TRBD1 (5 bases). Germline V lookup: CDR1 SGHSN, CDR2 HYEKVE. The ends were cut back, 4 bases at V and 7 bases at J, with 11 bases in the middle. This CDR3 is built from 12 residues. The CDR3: CASSRQLHTQYF. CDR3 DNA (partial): TGTGCCAGCTCCCGACAGCTCCACACCCAGTAC. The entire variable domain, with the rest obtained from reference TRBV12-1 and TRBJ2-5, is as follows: DSGVVQSPRHIIKEKGGRSVLTCIPISGHSNVVWYQQTLGKELKFLIQHYEKVERDKGFLPSRFSVQQFDDYHSEMNMSALELEDSAMYFCASSRQLHTQYFGPGTRLLVL.

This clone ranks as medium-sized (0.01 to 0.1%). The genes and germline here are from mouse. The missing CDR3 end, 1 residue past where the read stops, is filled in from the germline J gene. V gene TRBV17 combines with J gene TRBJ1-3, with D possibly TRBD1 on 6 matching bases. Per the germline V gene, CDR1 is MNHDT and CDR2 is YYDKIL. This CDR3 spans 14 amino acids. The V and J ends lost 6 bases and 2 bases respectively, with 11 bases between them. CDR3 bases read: TGTGCTAGCAGCCGGGGGGCGCCTGGAAATACGCTCTAT. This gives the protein CASSRGAPGNTLY. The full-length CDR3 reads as CASSRGAPGNTLYF.

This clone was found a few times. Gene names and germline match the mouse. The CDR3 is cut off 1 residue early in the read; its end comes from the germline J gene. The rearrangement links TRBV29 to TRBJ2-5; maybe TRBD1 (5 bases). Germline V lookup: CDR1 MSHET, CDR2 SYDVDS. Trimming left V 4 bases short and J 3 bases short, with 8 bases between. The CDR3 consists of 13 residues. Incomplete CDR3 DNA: TGTGCTAGCAGTTCAGACAGTCAAGACACCCAGTAC. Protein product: CASSSDSQDTQY. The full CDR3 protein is CASSSDSQDTQYF.

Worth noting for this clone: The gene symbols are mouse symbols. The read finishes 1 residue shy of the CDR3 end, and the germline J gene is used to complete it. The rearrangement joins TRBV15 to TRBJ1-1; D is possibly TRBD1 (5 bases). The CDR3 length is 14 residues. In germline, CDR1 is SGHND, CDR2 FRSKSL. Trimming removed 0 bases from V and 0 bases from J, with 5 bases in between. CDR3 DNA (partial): TGTGCCAGCAGTTTAGCAGGGGCAAACACAGAAGTCTTC. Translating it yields CASSLAGANTEVF. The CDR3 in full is CASSLAGANTEVFF. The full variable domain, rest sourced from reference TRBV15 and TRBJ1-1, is DAGVTQTPRHEVAEKGQTIILKCEPVSGHNDLFWYRQTKIQGLELLSYFRSKSLMEDGGAFKDRFKAEMLNSSFSTLKIQPTEPKDSAVYLCASSLAGANTEVFFGKGTRLTVV.

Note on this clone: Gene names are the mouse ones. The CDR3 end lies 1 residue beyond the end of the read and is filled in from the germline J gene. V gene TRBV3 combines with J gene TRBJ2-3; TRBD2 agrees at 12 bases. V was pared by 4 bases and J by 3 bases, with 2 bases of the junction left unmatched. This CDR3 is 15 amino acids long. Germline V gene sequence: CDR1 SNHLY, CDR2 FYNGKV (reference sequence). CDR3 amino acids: CASSWGLGGAETLYF. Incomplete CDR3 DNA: TGTGCCAGCAGCTGGGGACTGGGGGGAGCAGAAACGCTGTAT.

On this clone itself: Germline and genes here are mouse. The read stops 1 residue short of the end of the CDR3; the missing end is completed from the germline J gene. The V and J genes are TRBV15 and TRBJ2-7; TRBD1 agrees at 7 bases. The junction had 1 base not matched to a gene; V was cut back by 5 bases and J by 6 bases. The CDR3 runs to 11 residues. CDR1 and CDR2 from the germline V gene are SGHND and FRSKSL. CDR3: CASSDRVEQYF. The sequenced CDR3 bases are TGTGCCAGCAGTGACAGGGTTGAACAGTAC. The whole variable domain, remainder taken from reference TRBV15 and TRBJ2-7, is DAGVTQTPRHEVAEKGQTIILKCEPVSGHNDLFWYRQTKIQGLELLSYFRSKSLMEDGGAFKDRFKAEMLNSSFSTLKIQPTEPKDSAVYLCASSDRVEQYFGPGTRLTVL.

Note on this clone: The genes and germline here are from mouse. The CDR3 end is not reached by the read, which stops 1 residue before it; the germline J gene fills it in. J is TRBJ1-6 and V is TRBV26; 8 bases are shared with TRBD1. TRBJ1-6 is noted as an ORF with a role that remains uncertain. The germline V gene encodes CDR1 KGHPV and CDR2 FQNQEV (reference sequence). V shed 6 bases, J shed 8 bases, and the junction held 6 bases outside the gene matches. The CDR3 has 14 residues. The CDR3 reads CASSRQGTDSPLYF. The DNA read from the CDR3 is TGTGCCAGCAGCCGACAGGGGACGGATTCGCCCCTCTAC.

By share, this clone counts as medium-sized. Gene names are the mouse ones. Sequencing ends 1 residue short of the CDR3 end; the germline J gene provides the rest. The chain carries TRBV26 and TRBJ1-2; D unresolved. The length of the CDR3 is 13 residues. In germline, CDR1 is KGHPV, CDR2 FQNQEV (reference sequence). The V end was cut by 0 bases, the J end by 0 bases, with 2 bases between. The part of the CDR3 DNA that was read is TGTGCCAGCAGTCTGTCCTCAAACTCCGACTACACC. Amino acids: CASSLSSNSDYT. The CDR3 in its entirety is CASSLSSNSDYTF.